These 5 T cell receptor beta chains originate from one sample sequenced in a study of blood T cell repertoires in COVID-19. Produced via immunoSEQ multiplex PCR; TCRdb's table is partial and in-frame only. The sample lists more than 200,000 clones, roughly 90% occurring once. Sequencing was done on a sample of PBMCs or T cells enriched from blood (not recorded which). Receptors originate from a woman in her 30s who had recovered from COVID-19.

V is TRBV11-3 and J is TRBJ2-7; 12 bases are a match to TRBD1. The CDR3 consists of 16 residues. V shed 5 bases, J shed 6 bases, and the junction held 11 bases outside the gene matches. Germline V gene data show CDR1 as SGHNT and CDR2 as YENEEA. The CDR3 DNA sequence: TGTGCCAGCAGCCCTAGTCCGGGACAGGGGGCAGGCGAGCAGTACTTC. Amino acids: CASSPSPGQGAGEQYF.

This chain uses TRBV4-3 with TRBJ1-2; D is uncertain. The CDR3 extends over 15 amino acids. Trimming removed 2 bases at V and 8 bases at J, with 18 bases between. Germline lookup yields CDR1 LGHNA and CDR2 YSLEER. The CDR3 DNA is TGCGCCAGCAGCCAATACGGGGTAGGCCTGGCCGGCTACACCTTC. This encodes CASSQYGVGLAGYTF.

This clone occurred a few times. The J gene is TRBJ1-2, the V gene TRBV29-1; tentatively, D is TRBD1 (6 bases). The CDR3 contains 10 residues. Trimming stripped 3 bases from V and 7 bases from J, with 6 bases between. Looked up from germline, CDR1 is SQVTM and CDR2 is ANQGSEA. CDR3 sequence reads: CSVDRGGYTF. For the CDR3, the DNA is TGCAGCGTTGACAGGGGTGGCTACACCTTC.

This chain joins TRBV19 and TRBJ2-1, with a possible D match to TRBD1 (5 bases). Germline values: CDR1 LNHDA, CDR2 SQIVND (reference sequence). The CDR3 spans 13 residues. Trimming removed 7 bases from V and 3 bases from J, with 10 bases in between. This CDR3 is CASMAGHYNEQFF. CDR3 in DNA: TGTGCCAGTATGGCAGGACACTACAATGAGCAGTTCTTC.

The chain links TRBV5-6 to TRBJ1-4; D not resolved. CDR1 and CDR2 (germline): SGHDT, YYEEEE. Trimming took 0 bases from V and 7 from J, leaving 4 bases between them. The length of the CDR3 is 12 residues. CDR3 in amino acids: CASSLGVEKLFF. Written as DNA, the CDR3 is TGTGCCAGCAGCTTGGGAGTTGAAAAACTGTTTTTT.